This TCR beta chain came from a study of cytomegalovirus exposure and HLA in healthy donors. PCR primers comprised 60 Vbeta and 13 Jbeta primers. TCRdb's table, derived via immunoSEQ multiplex PCR, lists solely in-frame clones and lacks some. The data contain about 77,000 clones, approximately 78% of them singletons. V lost 1 base, J lost 7 bases, and 14 bases lay in between. Germline CDR1 and CDR2: SGHTA and FQGNSA. The CDR3 is made up of 15 amino acids. This clone was recorded once. The sequenced sample consisted of PBMCs. The chain has TRBV7-2 and TRBJ1-5, with TRBD1 as a possible D gene (5 bases). The sequence came from a man in his forties in good health and CMV-seronegative. The CDR3 sequence is CASSLETATGQPQHF. CDR3 in DNA: TGTGCCAGCAGCTTAGAGACAGCTACCGGGCAGCCCCAGCATTTT.